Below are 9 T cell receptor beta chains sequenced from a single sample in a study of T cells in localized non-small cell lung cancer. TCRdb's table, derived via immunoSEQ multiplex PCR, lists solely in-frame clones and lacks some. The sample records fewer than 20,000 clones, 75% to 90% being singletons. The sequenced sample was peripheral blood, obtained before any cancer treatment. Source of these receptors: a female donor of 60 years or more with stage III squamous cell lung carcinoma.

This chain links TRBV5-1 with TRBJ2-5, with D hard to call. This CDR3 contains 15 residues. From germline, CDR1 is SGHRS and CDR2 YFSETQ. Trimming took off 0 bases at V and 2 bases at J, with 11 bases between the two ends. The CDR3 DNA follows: TGCGCCAGCAGCTTGGTAGGGCGGCGGCAAGAGACCCAGTACTTC. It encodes CASSLVGRRQETQYF.

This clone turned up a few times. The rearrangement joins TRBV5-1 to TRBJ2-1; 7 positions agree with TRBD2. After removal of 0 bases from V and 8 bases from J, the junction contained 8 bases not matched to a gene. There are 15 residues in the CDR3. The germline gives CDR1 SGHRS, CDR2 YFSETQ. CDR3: CASSLGPGGSDEQFF. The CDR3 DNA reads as TGCGCCAGCAGCTTGGGGCCTGGCGGGAGCGATGAGCAGTTCTTC.

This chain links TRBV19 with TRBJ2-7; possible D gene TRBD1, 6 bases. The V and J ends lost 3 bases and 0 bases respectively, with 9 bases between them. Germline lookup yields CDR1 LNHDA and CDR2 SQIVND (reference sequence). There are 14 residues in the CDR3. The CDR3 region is CASSMGASSYEQYF. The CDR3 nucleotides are TGTGCCAGTAGTATGGGGGCCAGCTCCTACGAGCAGTACTTC.

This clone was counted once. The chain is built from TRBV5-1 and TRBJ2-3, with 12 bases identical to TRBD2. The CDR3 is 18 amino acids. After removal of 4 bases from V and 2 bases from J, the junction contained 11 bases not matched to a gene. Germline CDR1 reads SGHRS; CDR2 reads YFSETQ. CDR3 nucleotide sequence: TGCGCCAGCAGCCCTGGAAAGACTAGCGGGAGTTCCACAGATACGCAGTATTTT. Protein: CASSPGKTSGSSTDTQYF.

The CDR3: CAAGQVNSPLHF. The CDR3 DNA follows: TGTGCCGCCGGACAGGTGAATTCACCCCTCCACTTT. J is TRBJ1-6 and V is TRBV30; 7 bases map to TRBD1. V lost 8 bases and J lost 7; bases outside the gene matches: 5. Per the germline V gene, CDR1 is GTSNPN and CDR2 is SVGIG (reference sequence). The length of the CDR3 is 12 residues. The full variable domain, completed using reference TRBV30 and TRBJ1-6, is SQTIHQWPATLVQPVGSPLSLECTVEGTSNPNLYWYRQAAGRGLQLLFYSVGIGQISSEVPQNLSASRPQDRQFILSSKKLLLSDSGFYLCAAGQVNSPLHFGNGTRLTVT.

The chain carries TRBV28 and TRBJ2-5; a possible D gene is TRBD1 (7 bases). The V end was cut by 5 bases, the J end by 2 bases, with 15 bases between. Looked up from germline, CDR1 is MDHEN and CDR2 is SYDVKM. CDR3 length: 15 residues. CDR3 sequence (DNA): TGTGCCAGCAGTACCAGGGGGGACATTCAAGAGACCCAGTACTTC. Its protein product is CASSTRGDIQETQYF.

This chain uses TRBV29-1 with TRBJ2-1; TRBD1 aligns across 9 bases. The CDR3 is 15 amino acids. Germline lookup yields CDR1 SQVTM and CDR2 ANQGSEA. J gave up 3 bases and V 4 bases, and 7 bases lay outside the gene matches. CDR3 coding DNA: TGCAGCGTTGGGGGGCGGACAGGGGACTACAATGAGCAGTTCTTC. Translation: CSVGGRTGDYNEQFF.

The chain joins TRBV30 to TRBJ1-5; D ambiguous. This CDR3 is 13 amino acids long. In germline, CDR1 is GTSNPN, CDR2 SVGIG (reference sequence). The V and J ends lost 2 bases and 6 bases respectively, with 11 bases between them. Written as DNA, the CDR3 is TGTGCCTGGAGTACAGATAACAGTCAGCCCCAGCATTTT. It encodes CAWSTDNSQPQHF.

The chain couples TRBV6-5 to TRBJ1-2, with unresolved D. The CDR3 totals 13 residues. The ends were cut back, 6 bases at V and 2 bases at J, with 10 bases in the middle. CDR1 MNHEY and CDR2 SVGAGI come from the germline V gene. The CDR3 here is CASRLDANYGYTF. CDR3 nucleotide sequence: TGTGCCAGCAGATTAGATGCAAACTATGGCTACACCTTC.